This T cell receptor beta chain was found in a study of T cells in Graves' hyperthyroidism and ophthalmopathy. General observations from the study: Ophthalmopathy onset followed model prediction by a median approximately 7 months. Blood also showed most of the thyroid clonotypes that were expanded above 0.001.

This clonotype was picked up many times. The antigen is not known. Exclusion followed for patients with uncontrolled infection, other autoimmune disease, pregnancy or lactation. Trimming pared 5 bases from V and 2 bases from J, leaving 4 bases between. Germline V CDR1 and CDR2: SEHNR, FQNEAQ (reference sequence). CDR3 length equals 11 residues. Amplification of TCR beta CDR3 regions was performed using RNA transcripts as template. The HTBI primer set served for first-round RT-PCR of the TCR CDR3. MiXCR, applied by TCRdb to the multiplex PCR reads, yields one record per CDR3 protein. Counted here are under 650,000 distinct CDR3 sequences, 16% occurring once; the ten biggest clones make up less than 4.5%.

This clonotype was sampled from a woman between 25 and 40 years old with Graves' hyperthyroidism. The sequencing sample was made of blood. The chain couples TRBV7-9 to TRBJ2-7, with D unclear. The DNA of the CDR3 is TGTGCCAGCAGCGCTACCTACGAGCAGTACTTC. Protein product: CASSATYEQYF.